This T cell receptor (beta chain) comes out of a study of blood T cell repertoires in COVID-19. Authors' processing steps: Amplification of reference gene primers provided the estimated nucleated cell counts. Repertoires were generated with immunoSEQ multiplex PCR, while TCRdb's copy carries only in-frame clones and drops some. Clonal size and the V and J genes are those of that table, whereas D and trimming came from the DNA. The sample yields hundreds of thousands of clones, 75% to 90% seen once. The CDR3 contains 15 residues. The V gene end was trimmed by 7 bases and the J gene end by 4 bases; junction bases not matched to a gene: 9. Looked up from germline, CDR1 is SGHVS and CDR2 is FQNEAQ.

Source material: peripheral blood. The chain carries TRBV7-8 and TRBJ1-4; 7 nucleotides align to TRBD1. This TCR came from a woman in her 70s with COVID-19, enrolled during active disease. The CDR3 coding sequence is TGTGCCAGCAACTCCCCGGGACAGCATAATGAAAAACTGTTTTTT. As protein: CASNSPGQHNEKLFF.